These T cell receptor beta chains were read from a single sample in a study of blood T cell repertoires in COVID-19. Sequencing used immunoSEQ multiplex PCR; TCRdb keeps in-frame clones, though not all of them. The table records fewer than 250,000 clones, approximately 87% of them present only once. Sequencing used peripheral blood. The receptor set was obtained from a woman aged 45-65 years with acute or convalescent COVID-19. Both conserved end residues are part of each CDR3. A D gene is named only where the DNA matches it firmly. Size is stated for part of the rows, as once, few or many counts, or as a class when the clone is expanded.

few,TRBV7-2,11,TRBJ2-5,-,TGTGCCAGCAGTCAGGGGGAGACCCAGTACTTC,CASSQGETQYF
-,TRBV6-5,14,TRBJ1-3,-,TGTGCCAGCACTATGGGGGGGCCTGGAAACACCATATATTTT,CASTMGGPGNTIYF
-,TRBV7-9,14,TRBJ2-3,-,TGTGCCAGCAGCTTAACCCTAGGCACAGATACGCAGTATTTT,CASSLTLGTDTQYF
-,TRBV14,16,TRBJ2-1,TRBD2,TGTGCCAGCAGCCAGATAGCGGGAGGGTTCTACAATGAGCAGTTCTTC,CASSQIAGGFYNEQFF
-,TRBV10-3,14,TRBJ1-1,-,TGTGCCATCACCAAGCTGGACAGGAACACTGAAGCTTTCTTT,CAITKLDRNTEAFF
-,TRBV19,15,TRBJ1-4,-,TGTGCCAGTAGTGACACGCCGGTCGTGGGTGAAAAACTGTTTTTT,CASSDTPVVGEKLFF
-,TRBV21-1,19,TRBJ2-7,-,TGTGCCAGCAGCGTGGGGATAAAGGGACAGACTGTTAACTTAGGCGAGCAGTACTTC,CASSVGIKGQTVNLGEQYF
-,TRBV11-2,16,TRBJ1-3,-,TGTGCCAGCAGCGACGGGGGGCCTGGGGCAGGAAACACCATATATTTT,CASSDGGPGAGNTIYF
-,TRBV5-8,15,TRBJ2-1,TRBD1,TGTGCCAGCAGCTTGTACGCGACAGGGGGCAATGAGCAGTTCTTC,CASSLYATGGNEQFF
-,TRBV6-5,15,TRBJ2-1,TRBD2,TGTGCCAGCAACAAACTAGCGGGGGGGCTCAATGAGCAGTTCTTC,CASNKLAGGLNEQFF
-,TRBV30,13,TRBJ2-5,-,TGTGCCTGGGCGAGGGAGACCCAAGAGACCCAGTACTTC,CAWARETQETQYF
few,TRBV9,15,TRBJ1-4,-,TGTGCCAGCAGCGTAGGGAGGGGCGCGTATGAAAAACTGTTTTTT,CASSVGRGAYEKLFF
-,TRBV3-1/TRBV3-2,13,TRBJ1-2,TRBD1,TGTGCCAGCAGCCAAGTCCAGGGGGCTGGCTACACCTTC,CASSQVQGAGYTF
-,TRBV6-6,14,TRBJ1-1,-,TGTGCCAGCAGTTCCGGCGGCATGAACACTGAAGCTTTCTTT,CASSSGGMNTEAFF
-,TRBV29-1,12,TRBJ1-2,TRBD1,TGCAGCGGGATCGCAGGGGGCGATGGCTACACCTTC,CSGIAGGDGYTF
-,TRBV7-2,14,TRBJ1-1,-,TGTGCCAGCAGCTTAGTTGTGGGGGCCCTTGAAGCTTTCTTT,CASSLVVGALEAFF
few,TRBV20-1,11,TRBJ2-7,-,TGCAGTCAATCAGGGGGGTACGAGCAGTACTTC,CSQSGGYEQYF
-,TRBV2,14,TRBJ1-5,-,TGTGCCAGCAGTGATTCCGGGAAGGGTCAGCCCCAGCATTTT,CASSDSGKGQPQHF
once,TRBV19,14,TRBJ1-2,TRBD1,TGTGCCAGTAGTAGGGACAGACAGGGCTATGGCTACACCTTC,CASSRDRQGYGYTF
-,TRBV11-1,16,TRBJ2-7,TRBD1,TGTGCCAGCCCTACGTCCGGGACAGGGACCCTCTACGAGCAGTACTTC,CASPTSGTGTLYEQYF
-,TRBV7-2,14,TRBJ2-7,TRBD1,TGTGCCAGCAGCATTAGACAGGGGGCGAGGGAGCAGTACTTC,CASSIRQGAREQYF
-,TRBV20-1,11,TRBJ2-7,-,TGCAGTGCCAACCTAGACTACGAGCAGTACTTC,CSANLDYEQYF
-,TRBV7-2,18,TRBJ2-7,-,TGTGCCAGCAGCTTAGATGGAGTCTTGGGGTCTTCGGGGTACGAGCAGTACTTC,CASSLDGVLGSSGYEQYF
-,TRBV5-1,15,TRBJ1-1,-,TGCGCCAGCAGCCCCGGCGGGGGGAAGAACACTGAAGCTTTCTTT,CASSPGGGKNTEAFF
-,TRBV3-1/TRBV3-2,14,TRBJ1-2,TRBD1,TGTGCCAGCAGCCAAAGGCACAGGGGCGGTGGCTACACCTTC,CASSQRHRGGGYTF
-,TRBV4-1,13,TRBJ1-1,TRBD1,TGCGCCAGCAGCCAAGAAATCCGGGACAGGGTGTTCTTT,CASSQEIRDRVFF
-,TRBV11-2,15,TRBJ2-5,-,TGTGCCAGCAGCTTAGCGGGAGCAACCCCCGAGACCCAGTACTTC,CASSLAGATPETQYF
-,TRBV11-2,18,TRBJ2-1,-,TGTGCCAGCAGCTTATTGACAGGGAGGAGAGAAACCTACAATGAGCAGTTCTTC,CASSLLTGRRETYNEQFF
-,TRBV19,15,TRBJ1-1,TRBD1,TGTGCCAGTAGTACACCAGGACAGGGAATTACTGAAGCTTTCTTT,CASSTPGQGITEAFF
-,TRBV6-2/TRBV6-3,12,TRBJ1-2,-,TGTGCCAGCAGTTACGACGGGAATGGCTACACCTTC,CASSYDGNGYTF
-,TRBV15,16,TRBJ2-2,TRBD2,TGTGCCACCAGCAGAGTTGGAAGCGGGGAGACCGGGGAGCTGTTTTTT,CATSRVGSGETGELFF
-,TRBV3-1/TRBV3-2,16,TRBJ1-6,-,TGTGCCAGCAGCCAAGAGGCAGGTCGAGTAAGATCACCCCTCCACTTT,CASSQEAGRVRSPLHF
-,TRBV7-9,16,TRBJ2-7,-,TGTGCCAGCAGCTCCCAAGCGGGTGCCACCCCCTACGAGCAGTACTTC,CASSSQAGATPYEQYF
-,TRBV6-2/TRBV6-3,16,TRBJ2-7,-,TGTGCCAGCAGTTACTCGTTCGACACCTCAATCTACGAGCAGTACTTC,CASSYSFDTSIYEQYF
-,TRBV6-5,15,TRBJ1-1,TRBD1,TGTGCCAGCAGGACGGGACAGGGGGCGGGCACTGAAGCTTTCTTT,CASRTGQGAGTEAFF
-,TRBV12-3/TRBV12-4,12,TRBJ2-1,-,TGTGCCAGCAAAGGACTGTACAATGAGCAGTTCTTC,CASKGLYNEQFF
-,TRBV5-1,16,TRBJ1-4,-,TGCGCCAGCAGCACCACAGGGTTGGATACTAATGAAAAACTGTTTTTT,CASSTTGLDTNEKLFF
-,TRBV14,16,TRBJ1-1,-,TGTGCCAGCAGCCCGGGCGCACCGGGGATGAACACTGAAGCTTTCTTT,CASSPGAPGMNTEAFF
-,TRBV5-6,16,TRBJ2-4,TRBD2,TGTGCCAGCAGCCCCTTAAACGGGGGGGCCAAAAACATTCAGTACTTC,CASSPLNGGAKNIQYF
once,TRBV19,16,TRBJ1-4,-,TGTGCCAGTAGTGCCCCCTTACAGGCCTTATCTGAAAAACTGTTTTTT,CASSAPLQALSEKLFF
-,TRBV6-5,13,TRBJ1-2,-,TGTGCCAGCCGGGAGTCAAGGAGCCGGGGCTACACCTTC,CASRESRSRGYTF